The 12 T cell receptor beta chains listed next were all sequenced from one sample in a study of shared clonotypes between healthy human individuals. The assay was immunoSEQ multiplex PCR, and TCRdb's table has in-frame clones only and misses some. This sample has about 560,000 clones; around 77% occur once, and the top ten carry approximately 12%. The sample comprised PBMCs. The receptors originated from a woman aged 35 to 49 in good health. Some clones in this sample may be carry-over from other donors' samples.

The chain has TRBV30 and TRBJ2-1; the match to TRBD2 covers 7 bases. The CDR3 is 15 residues long. The ends lost 0 bases at V and 8 bases at J; junction bases unmatched: 10. CDR1 and CDR2 (germline): GTSNPN, SVGIG (reference sequence). The CDR3 nucleotides read TGTGCCTGGAGTGTTGGACTAGGTTCGTACGATGAGCAGTTCTTC. This encodes CAWSVGLGSYDEQFF.

The V call is TRBV28, the J call TRBJ1-2; D is unresolved. V lost 3 bases and J 5 bases, leaving 13 bases between the germline ends. The CDR3 totals 14 residues. CDR1 is MDHEN and CDR2 is SYDVKM in the germline V gene. The chain's CDR3 is CASSFNGRFYGYTF. CDR3 coding DNA: TGTGCCAGCAGTTTCAATGGTCGGTTTTATGGCTACACCTTC.

This clone was counted a few times. The chain joins TRBV4-2 to TRBJ2-7, with a tentative D call TRBD2 (5 bases). CDR1 is LGHNA and CDR2 is YNFKEQ in the germline V gene. The CDR3 spans 16 residues. Deletions cut 4 bases from V and 4 bases from J, with 20 bases between. The CDR3 reads CASSRPLAGSSYEQYF. The CDR3 region has the DNA TGTGCCAGCAGCCGACCTTTGGCTGGGAGTTCGTACGAGCAGTACTTC.

The rearrangement links TRBV2 to TRBJ1-4; D remains ambiguous. Trimming cost V 8 bases and J 2 bases, with 15 bases left between them. Germline values: CDR1 SNHLY, CDR2 FYNNEI. The CDR3 spans 15 residues. CDR3 loop: CASGPDGRTNEKLFF. The CDR3 DNA is TGTGCCAGCGGCCCTGACGGACGTACTAATGAAAAACTGTTTTTT. The complete variable domain, with remaining parts taken from reference TRBV2 and TRBJ1-4, reads EPEVTQTPSHQVTQMGQEVILRCVPISNHLYFYWYRQILGQKVEFLVSFYNNEISEKSEIFDDQFSVERPDGSNFTLKIRSTKLEDSAMYFCASGPDGRTNEKLFFGSGTQLSVL.

This clone was counted between two and nine times. The chain has TRBV5-1 and TRBJ1-4; possibly TRBD1 for D (6 bases). This CDR3 spans 14 amino acids. Germline lookup yields CDR1 SGHRS and CDR2 YFSETQ. V was pared by 5 bases and J by 1 base, with 9 bases between. The CDR3 DNA sequence: TGCGCCAGCAGACCACAGGGAACTAATGAAAAACTGTTTTTT. Its protein product is CASRPQGTNEKLFF.

This clone occurred many times. The V call is TRBV19, the J call TRBJ1-5; no clear D gene. Germline V gene lookup returns CDR1 LNHDA and CDR2 SQIVND (reference sequence). Trimming removed 7 bases at V and 4 bases at J, with 11 bases between. The CDR3 covers 13 residues. CDR3 coding DNA: TGTGCCAGTACCAGCACACAAAATCAGCCCCAGCATTTT. Translated, it gives CASTSTQNQPQHF.

The gene calls are TRBV5-1 and TRBJ2-1, with 9 bases fitting TRBD1. The CDR3 contains 17 residues. Unmatched junction bases numbered 11, after V lost 7 bases and J lost 0 bases. The germline gives CDR1 SGHRS, CDR2 YFSETQ. The CDR3 DNA reads as TGCGCCAGCCGAGGACAGGGGACCCGTAGCTCCTACAATGAGCAGTTCTTC. Translated: CASRGQGTRSSYNEQFF.

Note on this clone: A read error may account for a junction end that differs from germline. The genes are TRBV6-6 and TRBJ1-1; a possible D gene is TRBD1 (6 bases). Looked up from germline, CDR1 is MNHNY and CDR2 is SVGAGI (reference sequence). CDR3 length equals 14 residues. The CDR3 sequence is CGSSLATGNTEAFF. The CDR3 coding sequence is TGTGGCAGCAGTCTAGCGACAGGCAACACTGAAGCTTTCTTT.

CDR3 in amino acids: CASSEYLGTEAFF. CDR3 bases: TGCGCCAGCAGTGAGTACTTGGGGACTGAAGCTTTCTTT. This chain connects TRBV10-1 to TRBJ1-1; D remains ambiguous. The CDR3 has 13 residues. Germline CDR1 and CDR2: WNHNN and SYGVQD (reference sequence). Trimming took off 1 base at V and 5 bases at J, with 8 bases between the two ends.

This clone showed up many times. This sample also contains other DNA sequences that code for the same CDR3. The rearrangement uses TRBV30 and TRBJ2-3; D possibly corresponds to TRBD2 (5 bases). The CDR3 loop spans 14 amino acids. Germline V gives CDR1 GTSNPN, CDR2 SVGIG (reference sequence). Trimming removed 3 bases from V and 1 base from J, with 11 bases in between. The CDR3 protein is CAWSESSRTDTQYF. In DNA form, the CDR3 reads TGTGCCTGGAGCGAATCTAGCCGCACAGATACGCAGTATTTT.

This chain links TRBV19 with TRBJ2-3; D is unresolved. CDR1 and CDR2 (germline): LNHDA, SQIVND (reference sequence). V lost 3 bases and J lost 1, with 17 bases in between. This CDR3 has 17 residues. The CDR3 DNA reads as TGTGCCAGTAGTATTGGTCTGGCAACCCCAGGCACAGATACGCAGTATTTT. Translation: CASSIGLATPGTDTQYF.

V gene TRBV27 combines with J gene TRBJ2-7; TRBD1 aligns across 7 bases. The CDR3 extends over 13 amino acids. J was trimmed by 12 bases and V by 8 bases; bases with no gene match: 16. The germline gives CDR1 MNHEY, CDR2 SMNVEV (reference sequence). The CDR3 loop is CASSPDRYLRRYF. For the CDR3, the DNA is TGTGCCAGCTCTCCGGACAGGTACCTACGGCGGTACTTC.